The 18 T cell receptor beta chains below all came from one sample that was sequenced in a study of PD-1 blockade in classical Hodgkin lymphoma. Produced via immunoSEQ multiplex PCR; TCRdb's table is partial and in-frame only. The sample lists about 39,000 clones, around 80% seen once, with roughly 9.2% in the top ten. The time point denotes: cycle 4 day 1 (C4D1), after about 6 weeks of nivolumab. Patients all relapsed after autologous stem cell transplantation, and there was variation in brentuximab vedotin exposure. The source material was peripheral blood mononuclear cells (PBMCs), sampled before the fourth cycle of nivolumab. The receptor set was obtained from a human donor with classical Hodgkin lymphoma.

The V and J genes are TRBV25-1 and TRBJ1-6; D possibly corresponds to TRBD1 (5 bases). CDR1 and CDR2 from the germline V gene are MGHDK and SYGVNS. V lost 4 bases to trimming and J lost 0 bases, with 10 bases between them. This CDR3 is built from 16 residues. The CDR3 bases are TGTGCCAGCAGTGGGGACGGAAGCTCCTATAATTCACCCCTCCACTTT. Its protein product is CASSGDGSSYNSPLHF.

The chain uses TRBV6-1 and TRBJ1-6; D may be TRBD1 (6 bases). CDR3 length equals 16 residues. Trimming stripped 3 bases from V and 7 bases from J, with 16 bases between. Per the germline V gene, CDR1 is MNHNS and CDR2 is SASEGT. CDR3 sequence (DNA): TGTGCCAGCAGTGAGGAGGGCAGGGGTTGGAATTCACCCCTCCACTTT. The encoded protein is CASSEEGRGWNSPLHF.

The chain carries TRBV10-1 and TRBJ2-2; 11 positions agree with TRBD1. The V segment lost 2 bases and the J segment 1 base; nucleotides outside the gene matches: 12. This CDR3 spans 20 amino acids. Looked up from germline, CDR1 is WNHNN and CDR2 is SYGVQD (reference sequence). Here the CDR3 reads CASSETPGQGARGNTGELFF. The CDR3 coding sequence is TGCGCCAGCAGTGAGACCCCCGGACAGGGGGCGCGAGGGAACACCGGGGAGCTGTTTTTT.

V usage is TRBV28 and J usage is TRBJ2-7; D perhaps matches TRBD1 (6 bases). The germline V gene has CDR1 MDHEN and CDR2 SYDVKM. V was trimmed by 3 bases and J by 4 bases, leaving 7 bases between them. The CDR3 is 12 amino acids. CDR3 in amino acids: CASSFTGYEQYF. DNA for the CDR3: TGTGCCAGCAGTTTTACAGGGTACGAGCAGTACTTC.

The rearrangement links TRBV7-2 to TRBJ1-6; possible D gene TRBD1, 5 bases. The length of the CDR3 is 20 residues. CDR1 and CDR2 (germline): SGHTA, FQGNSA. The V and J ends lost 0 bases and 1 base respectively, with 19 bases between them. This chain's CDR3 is CASSLAPRVHNSSYNSPLHF. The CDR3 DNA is TGTGCCAGCAGCTTAGCCCCCAGGGTCCACAATAGTTCCTATAATTCACCCCTCCACTTT.

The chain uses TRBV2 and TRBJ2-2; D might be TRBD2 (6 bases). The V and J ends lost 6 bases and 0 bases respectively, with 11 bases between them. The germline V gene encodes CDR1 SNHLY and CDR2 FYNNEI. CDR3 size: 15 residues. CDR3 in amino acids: CASRKGLSNTGELFF. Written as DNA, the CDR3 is TGTGCCAGCAGAAAAGGACTATCGAACACCGGGGAGCTGTTTTTT.

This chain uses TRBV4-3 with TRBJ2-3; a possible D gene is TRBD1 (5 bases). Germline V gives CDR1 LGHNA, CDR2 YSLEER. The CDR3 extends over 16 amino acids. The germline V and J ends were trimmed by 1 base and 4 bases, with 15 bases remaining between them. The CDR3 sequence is CASSQAQGMGADTQYF. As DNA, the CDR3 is TGCGCCAGCAGCCAAGCTCAGGGTATGGGCGCAGATACGCAGTATTTT.

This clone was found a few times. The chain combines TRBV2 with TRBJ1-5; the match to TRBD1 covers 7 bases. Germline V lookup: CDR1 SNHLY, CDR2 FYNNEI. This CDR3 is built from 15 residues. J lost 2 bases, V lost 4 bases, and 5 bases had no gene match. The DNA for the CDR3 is TGTGCCAGCAGTGGGCCAGGGGGTCGCAATCAGCCCCAGCATTTT. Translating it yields CASSGPGGRNQPQHF.

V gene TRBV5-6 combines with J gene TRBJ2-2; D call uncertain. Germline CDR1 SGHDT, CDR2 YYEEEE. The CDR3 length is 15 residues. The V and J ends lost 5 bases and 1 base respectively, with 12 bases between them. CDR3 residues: CASSRIDKNTGELFF. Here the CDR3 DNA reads TGTGCCAGCAGTAGGATTGACAAGAACACCGGGGAGCTGTTTTTT. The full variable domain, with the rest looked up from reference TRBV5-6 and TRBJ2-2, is DAGVTQSPTHLIKTRGQQVTLRCSPKSGHDTVSWYQQALGQGPQFIFQYYEEEERQRGNFPDRFSGHQFPNYSSELNVNALLLGDSALYLCASSRIDKNTGELFFGEGSRLTVL.

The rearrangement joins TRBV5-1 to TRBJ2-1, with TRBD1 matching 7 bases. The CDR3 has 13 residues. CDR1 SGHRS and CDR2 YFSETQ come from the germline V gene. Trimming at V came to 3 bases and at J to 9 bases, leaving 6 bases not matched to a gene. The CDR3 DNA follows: TGCGCCAGCAGCTCACAGGGGCTGGGTGAGCAGTTCTTC. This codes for CASSSQGLGEQFF. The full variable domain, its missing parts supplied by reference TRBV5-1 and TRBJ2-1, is KAGVTQTPRYLIKTRGQQVTLSCSPISGHRSVSWYQQTPGQGLQFLFEYFSETQRNKGNFPGRFSGRQFSNSRSEMNVSTLELGDSALYLCASSSQGLGEQFFGPGTRLTVL.

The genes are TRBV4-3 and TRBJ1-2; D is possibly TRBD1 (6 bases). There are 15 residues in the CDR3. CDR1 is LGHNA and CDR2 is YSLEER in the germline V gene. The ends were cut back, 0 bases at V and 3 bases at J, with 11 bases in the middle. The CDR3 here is CASSQDGGGDYGYTF. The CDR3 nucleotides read TGCGCCAGCAGCCAAGATGGAGGGGGAGACTATGGCTACACCTTC.

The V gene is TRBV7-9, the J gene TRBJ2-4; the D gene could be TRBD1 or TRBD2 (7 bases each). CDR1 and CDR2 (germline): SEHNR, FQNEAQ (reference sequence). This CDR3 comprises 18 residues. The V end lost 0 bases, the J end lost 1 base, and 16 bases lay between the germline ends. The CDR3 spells CASSLAQQGREAKNIQYF. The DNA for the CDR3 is TGTGCCAGCAGCTTAGCCCAACAGGGGCGGGAGGCCAAAAACATTCAGTACTTC.

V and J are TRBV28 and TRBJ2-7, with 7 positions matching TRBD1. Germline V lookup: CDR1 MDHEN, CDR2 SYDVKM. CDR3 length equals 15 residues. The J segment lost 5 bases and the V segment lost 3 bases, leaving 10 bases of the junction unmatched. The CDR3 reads CASSFIYRGHNEQYF. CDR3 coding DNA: TGTGCCAGCAGTTTTATCTACAGGGGACATAACGAGCAGTACTTC.

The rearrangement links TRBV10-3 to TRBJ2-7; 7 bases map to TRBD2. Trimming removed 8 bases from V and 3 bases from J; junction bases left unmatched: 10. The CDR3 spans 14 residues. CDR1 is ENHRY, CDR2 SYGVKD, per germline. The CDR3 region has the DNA TGTGCCATCCGGTCGGCGGGGGTAATCTACGAGCAGTACTTC. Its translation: CAIRSAGVIYEQYF.

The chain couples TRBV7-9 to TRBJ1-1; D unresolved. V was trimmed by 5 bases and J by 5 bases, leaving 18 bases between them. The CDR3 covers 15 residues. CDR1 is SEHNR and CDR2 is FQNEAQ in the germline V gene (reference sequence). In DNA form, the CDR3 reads TGTGCCAGCAGCCCATCTCGGGGTTGGAGTACTGAAGCTTTCTTT. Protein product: CASSPSRGWSTEAFF.

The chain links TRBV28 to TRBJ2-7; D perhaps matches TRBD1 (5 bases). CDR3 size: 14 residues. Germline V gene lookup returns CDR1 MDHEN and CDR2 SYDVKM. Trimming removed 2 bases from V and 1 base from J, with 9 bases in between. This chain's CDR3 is CASSLAGASYEQYF. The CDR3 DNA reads TGTGCCAGCAGTTTAGCTGGGGCATCCTACGAGCAGTACTTC.

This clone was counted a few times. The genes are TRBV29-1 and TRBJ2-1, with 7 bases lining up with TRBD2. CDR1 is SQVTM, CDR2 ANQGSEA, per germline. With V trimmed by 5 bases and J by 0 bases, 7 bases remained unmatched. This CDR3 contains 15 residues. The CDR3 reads CSVSSGASSYNEQFF. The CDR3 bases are TGCAGCGTTTCGAGCGGGGCTAGCTCCTACAATGAGCAGTTCTTC.

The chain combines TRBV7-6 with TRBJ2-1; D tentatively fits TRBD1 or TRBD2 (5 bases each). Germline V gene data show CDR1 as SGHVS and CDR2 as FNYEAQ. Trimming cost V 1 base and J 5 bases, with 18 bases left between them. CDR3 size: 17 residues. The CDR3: CASSLGAGAPTHNEQFF. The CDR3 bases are TGTGCCAGCAGCTTAGGGGCCGGGGCCCCTACCCACAATGAGCAGTTCTTC. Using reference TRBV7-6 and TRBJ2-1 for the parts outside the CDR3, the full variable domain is GAGVSQSPRYKVTKRGQDVALRCDPISGHVSLYWYRQALGQGPEFLTYFNYEAQQDKSGLPNDRFSAERPEGSISTLTIQRTEQRDSAMYRCASSLGAGAPTHNEQFFGPGTRLTVL.